This T cell receptor beta chain stems from a study of shared clonotypes between healthy human individuals. Measured with immunoSEQ multiplex PCR; TCRdb has only the in-frame clones, and not every one. Of roughly 2.2 million clones in the sample, 85% to 95% were seen once. Germline assignment: CDR1 SGHDT and CDR2 YYEEEE. Unmatched junction bases numbered 10, after V lost 4 bases and J lost 4 bases. The CDR3 sequence is 16 residues long. Overall study results and limits: When compared with the clonotypes that were shared by all four sorted-subset donors, the non-shared clonotypes turned out to have lower generation probabilities. Larger richness was generally estimated for naive than memory subsets. Sampling included only blood; tissue repertoires likely differ.

A remark on this clone: Its antigen is as yet unknown.

This TCR came from a young man in good health. Some clones in this sample may be carry-over from other donors' samples. The specimen was naive CD4+ T cells from PBMCs. Sample subset: CD45RA+ positively selected. V gene TRBV5-6 combines with J gene TRBJ2-2; 7 positions match TRBD2. The CDR3 DNA sequence: TGTGCCAGCAGCCCCCCGCGGGGGAGGAGCACCGGGGAGCTGTTTTTT. This gives the protein CASSPPRGRSTGELFF. The full variable domain, rest sourced from reference TRBV5-6 and TRBJ2-2, is DAGVTQSPTHLIKTRGQQVTLRCSPKSGHDTVSWYQQALGQGPQFIFQYYEEEERQRGNFPDRFSGHQFPNYSSELNVNALLLGDSALYLCASSPPRGRSTGELFFGEGSRLTVL.